This TCR beta chain was found in a study of shared clonotypes between healthy human individuals. Study-wide results and caveats: Represented genetic and exposure-history diversity was restricted by having few donors. Rarefaction showed sorted-subset sequencing was incomplete despite large depth. Across subsets, estimated richness was generally greater for naive than for memory populations. Sample collection involved blood only; tissue repertoires are likely different.

Germline assignment: CDR1 SGHRS and CDR2 YFSETQ. V was cut by 0 bases and J by 6 bases, with 10 bases left in between. CDR3 length: 14 amino acids. Concerning this clone: Its antigen remains unknown.

The repertoire was sequenced with immunoSEQ multiplex PCR; TCRdb's copy has only in-frame clones and lacks some. The sample holds over 95,000 clones, around 68% seen once. This receptor was obtained from a woman in her twenties or thirties in good health. The sample taken for sequencing was memory CD8+ T cells sorted from blood. Stated subset: CD45RO+ cells pooled with CCR7-negative TemRA cells. The rearrangement uses TRBV5-1 and TRBJ1-5; D is uncertain. CDR3 nucleotides: TGCGCCAGCAGCTTGGAGGCAGAACGTCAGCCCCAGCATTTT. Its translation: CASSLEAERQPQHF. The complete variable domain, with remaining parts taken from reference TRBV5-1 and TRBJ1-5, reads KAGVTQTPRYLIKTRGQQVTLSCSPISGHRSVSWYQQTPGQGLQFLFEYFSETQRNKGNFPGRFSGRQFSNSRSEMNVSTLELGDSALYLCASSLEAERQPQHFGDGTRLSIL.